The following is a T cell receptor beta chain sequence with its context. The target antigen is unknown. The data were obtained in a study of response to subunit inactivated influenza vaccine. Trimming stripped 0 bases from V and 7 bases from J, with 14 bases between. CDR1 is SGHKS, CDR2 YYEKEE, per germline (reference sequence). This CDR3 contains 14 residues. Study-wide findings and caveats: There was a suggestion from the authors that each seasonal influenza vaccination recruits few new T cells.

TCRdb passed the RT-PCR reads through MiXCR, listing each CDR3 protein once. The sample contains more than 700,000 distinct CDR3 sequences, about 20% of which appear only once. This chain uses TRBV5-5 with TRBJ2-7; tentatively, D is TRBD1 (5 bases). The clonotype comes from a man in his fifties who received an inactivated influenza vaccine. The sample consisted of PBMCs from blood, taken about 5 days after vaccination. The CDR3 DNA is TGTGCCAGCAGCTTGGCTGTTCGACAGCTTGAGCAGTACTTC. The encoded protein is CASSLAVRQLEQYF.